These 7 T cell receptor beta chains came from one sample sequenced in a study of cytomegalovirus exposure and HLA in healthy donors. The PCR was carried out with 60 Vbeta primers and 13 Jbeta primers. TCRdb's copy holds only in-frame clones and misses some; the assay was immunoSEQ multiplex PCR. The profile shows 150,000 or so clones, around 80% of them singletons. The specimen sequenced was PBMCs. These receptor sequences come from a man in his thirties or forties in good health and CMV-seropositive.

This rearrangement joins TRBV15 to TRBJ1-3; TRBD1 matches at 8 bases. The V gene end was trimmed by 2 bases and the J gene end by 0 bases; junction bases not matched to a gene: 12. Germline CDR1 LNHNV, CDR2 YYDKDF (reference sequence). This CDR3 has 19 residues. CDR3: CATSRTTGGTLSSGNTIYF. The CDR3 coding sequence is TGTGCCACCAGCAGAACCACAGGGGGAACCCTGAGCTCTGGAAACACCATATATTTT.

This chain connects TRBV7-2 to TRBJ1-1; 9 nucleotides line up with TRBD1. Germline V lookup: CDR1 SGHTA, CDR2 FQGNSA. This CDR3 is built from 16 residues. The junction had 13 bases not matched to a gene; V was cut back by 5 bases and J by 6 bases. CDR3 in DNA: TGTGCCAGCAGCCTCAAAGCGGGACAGGGACAATCTGAAGCTTTCTTT. Translated, it gives CASSLKAGQGQSEAFF.

This clone occurred once. This chain links TRBV19 with TRBJ2-7; TRBD1 matches 10 bases. The CDR3 extends over 14 amino acids. Germline CDR1 reads LNHDA; CDR2 reads SQIVND (reference sequence). V was pared by 3 bases and J by 4 bases, with 3 bases of the junction left unmatched. The CDR3: CASSIRTGGYEQYF. The CDR3 DNA reads TGTGCCAGTAGTATTAGGACAGGGGGGTACGAGCAGTACTTC.

The CDR3 DNA reads TGTGCCAGCAGCTTGGGGCCAGGTGATAACTATGGCTACACCTTC. Its translation is CASSLGPGDNYGYTF. The chain links TRBV5-5 to TRBJ1-2, with unresolved D. CDR1 SGHKS and CDR2 YYEKEE come from the germline V gene (reference sequence). Trimming took off 0 bases at V and 1 base at J, with 10 bases between the two ends. The CDR3 spans 15 residues.

The CDR3, as DNA: TGTGCCAGCGGGACAGGGTCCTACAATGAGCAGTTCTTC. Translating gives CASGTGSYNEQFF. The gene calls are TRBV28 and TRBJ2-1, with TRBD1 matching over 9 bases. This CDR3 is built from 13 residues. The J segment lost 1 base and the V segment lost 8 bases, leaving 0 bases of the junction unmatched. Germline-derived CDR1 and CDR2 are MDHEN and SYDVKM. Looking up the rest from reference TRBV28 and TRBJ2-1 gives the full variable domain: DVKVTQSSRYLVKRTGEKVFLECVQDMDHENMFWYRQDPGLGLRLIYFSYDVKMKEKGDIPEGYSVSREKKERFSLILESASTNQTSMYLCASGTGSYNEQFFGPGTRLTVL.

The table lists this clone with a count of one. The V call is TRBV28, the J call TRBJ2-3; 10 positions agree with TRBD2. This CDR3 has 14 amino acids. Germline V CDR1 and CDR2: MDHEN, SYDVKM. Trimming took 8 bases from V and 1 from J; bases not matched to a gene: 3. In DNA, the CDR3 is TGTGCCAGCGCCGGGACTAGCGGCACAGATACGCAGTATTTT. It specifies CASAGTSGTDTQYF.

The chain uses TRBV30 and TRBJ1-1; D is unresolved. The CDR3 contains 13 residues. Between the trimmed V and J ends, which lost 4 bases and 5 bases, there was a span of 14 bases. Germline CDR1 and CDR2: GTSNPN and SVGIG (reference sequence). DNA for the CDR3: TGTGCCTGGATAAAAGGTGGAGTTACTGAAGCTTTCTTT. It is translated as CAWIKGGVTEAFF.